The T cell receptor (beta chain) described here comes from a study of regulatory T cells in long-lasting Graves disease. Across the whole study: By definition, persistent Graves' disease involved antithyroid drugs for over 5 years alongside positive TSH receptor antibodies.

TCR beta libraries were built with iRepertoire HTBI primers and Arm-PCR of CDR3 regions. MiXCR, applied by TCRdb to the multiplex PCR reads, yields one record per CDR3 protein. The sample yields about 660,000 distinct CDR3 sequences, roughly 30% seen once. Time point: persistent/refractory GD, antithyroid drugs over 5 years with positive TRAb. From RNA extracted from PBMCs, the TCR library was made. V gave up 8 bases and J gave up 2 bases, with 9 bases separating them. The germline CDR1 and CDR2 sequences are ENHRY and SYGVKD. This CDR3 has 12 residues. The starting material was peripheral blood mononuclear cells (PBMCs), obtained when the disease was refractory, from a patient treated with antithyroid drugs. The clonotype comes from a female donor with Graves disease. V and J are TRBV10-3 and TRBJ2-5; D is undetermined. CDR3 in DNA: TGTGCCATCCGAGGACCTCAAGAGACCCAGTACTTC. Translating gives CAIRGPQETQYF.